This TCR beta chain is drawn from a study of shared clonotypes between healthy human individuals. Per the germline V gene, CDR1 is SGHAT and CDR2 is FQNNGV. The length of the CDR3 is 15 residues. V lost 0 bases, J lost 7 bases, and 4 bases stayed unmatched. TCRdb's copy holds only in-frame clones and misses some; the assay was immunoSEQ multiplex PCR. The data show over a million clones, with over 95% seen just once and roughly 1.2% held by the top ten. The sequence came from a man aged 25-45 years in good health. The sequencing sample was made of naive CD4+ T cells sorted from blood. Subset noted: CD45RA+ positively selected. This chain uses TRBV11-2 with TRBJ1-5; 9 bases are a match to TRBD1. The CDR3 loop is CASSLETGGNQPQHF. The CDR3 nucleotides are TGTGCCAGCAGCTTAGAGACAGGGGGTAACCAGCCCCAGCATTTT.